The 3 T cell receptor beta chains given below trace back to one sample, sequenced in a study of control samples from healthy donors and cancer patients. Assay: immunoSEQ multiplex PCR; the TCRdb copy retains only in-frame clones and omits some. The sample yields 120,000 to 150,000 clones, about 91% seen once. Sequenced: blood. These TCRs come from a man aged 30-40 years in good health.

The chain combines TRBV7-8 with TRBJ2-2, with 7 positions matching TRBD1. Losses at the gene ends were 4 bases for V and 1 base for J; bases not matched to a gene: 3. Germline V gene lookup returns CDR1 SGHVS and CDR2 FQNEAQ. The CDR3 runs to 15 residues. The CDR3 spells CASSSWTGNTGELFF. The CDR3 DNA reads TGTGCCAGCAGCTCGTGGACAGGGAACACCGGGGAGCTGTTTTTT.

There are a few counts of this clone. The chain links TRBV5-1 to TRBJ1-1; 7 nucleotides line up with TRBD1. Germline-derived CDR1 and CDR2 are SGHRS and YFSETQ. The CDR3 extends over 17 amino acids. The J segment lost 0 bases and the V segment lost 0 bases, leaving 8 bases of the junction unmatched. The chain's CDR3 is CASSLVRGTNMNTEAFF. In DNA, the CDR3 is TGCGCCAGCAGCTTGGTCAGGGGGACGAATATGAACACTGAAGCTTTCTTT.

DNA for the CDR3: TGCGCCAGCAGTCTTAGCCCGGACAGGGCCACCTATGGCTACACCTTC. The encoded protein is CASSLSPDRATYGYTF. The rearrangement uses TRBV10-1 and TRBJ1-2, with TRBD1 identical over 8 bases. V lost 5 bases to trimming and J lost 4 bases; unmatched junction nucleotides: 12. The CDR3 runs to 16 residues. Germline assignment: CDR1 WNHNN and CDR2 SYGVQD (reference sequence).